This TCR beta chain is from a study of shared clonotypes between healthy human individuals. Study-level points and caveats: Clonotype sharing across several donors was observed for around 5% of naive CD4 clonotypes.

A remark on this clone: Its cognate antigen is unknown.

Replicate PCRs from sorted subsets contained roughly 200 ng DNA, which is 30,000 to 35,000 T cell genomes. Original handling: Junction-only sequences without quality scores came from ImmunoSEQ, so filtering differed. Using immunoSEQ multiplex PCR, the repertoire was profiled, and TCRdb retains in-frame clones only, with some absent. V and J calls and clone size are as listed in that table; D and trimming were resolved from the DNA. Among around 990,000 clones, around three quarters were seen once, and the ten largest hold roughly 0.82%. V gave up 1 base and J gave up 6 bases, with 13 bases separating them. The CDR3 extends over 14 amino acids. Germline V gene lookup returns CDR1 MGHDK and CDR2 SYGVNS.

This chain links TRBV25-1 with TRBJ2-7; D is unresolved. The sample comprised memory CD4+ T cells from PBMCs. Subset meaning: CD45RA-negative fraction. This receptor was obtained from a man between 18 and 35 years old in good health. Some clones in this sample may be carry-over from other donors' samples. CDR3 nucleotide sequence: TGTGCCAGCAGTGAATCCGCAGATTTAGGCGAGCAGTACTTC. It codes for CASSESADLGEQYF.